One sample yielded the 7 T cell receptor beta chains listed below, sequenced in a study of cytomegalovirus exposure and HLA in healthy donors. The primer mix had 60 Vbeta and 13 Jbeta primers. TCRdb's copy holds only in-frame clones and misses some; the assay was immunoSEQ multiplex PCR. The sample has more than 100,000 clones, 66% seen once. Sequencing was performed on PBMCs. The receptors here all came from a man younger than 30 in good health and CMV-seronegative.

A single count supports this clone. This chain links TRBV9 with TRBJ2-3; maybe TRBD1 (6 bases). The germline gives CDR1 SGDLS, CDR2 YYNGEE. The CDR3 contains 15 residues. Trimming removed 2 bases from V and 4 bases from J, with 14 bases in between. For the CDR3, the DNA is TGTGCCAGCAGCGTTGATGGCCAGGGGCCAGATACGCAGTATTTT. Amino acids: CASSVDGQGPDTQYF.

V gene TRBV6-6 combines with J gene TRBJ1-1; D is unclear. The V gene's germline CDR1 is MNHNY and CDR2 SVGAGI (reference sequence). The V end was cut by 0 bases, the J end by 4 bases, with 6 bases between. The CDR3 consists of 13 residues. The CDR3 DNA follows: TGTGCCAGCAGTTACTCGGGGAGCACTGAAGCTTTCTTT. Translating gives CASSYSGSTEAFF.

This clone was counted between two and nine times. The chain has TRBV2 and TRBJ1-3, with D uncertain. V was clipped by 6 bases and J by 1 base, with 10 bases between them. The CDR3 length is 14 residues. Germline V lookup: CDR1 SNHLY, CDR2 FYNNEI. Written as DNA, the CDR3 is TGTGCCAGCAGGGAGACTCAATCTGGAAACACCATATATTTT. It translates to CASRETQSGNTIYF.

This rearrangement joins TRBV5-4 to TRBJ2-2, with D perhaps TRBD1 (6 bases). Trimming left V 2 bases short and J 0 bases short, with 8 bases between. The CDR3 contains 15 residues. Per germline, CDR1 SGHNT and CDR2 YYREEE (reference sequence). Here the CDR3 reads CASSLRQANTGELFF. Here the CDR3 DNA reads TGTGCCAGCAGCTTAAGACAGGCGAACACCGGGGAGCTGTTTTTT.

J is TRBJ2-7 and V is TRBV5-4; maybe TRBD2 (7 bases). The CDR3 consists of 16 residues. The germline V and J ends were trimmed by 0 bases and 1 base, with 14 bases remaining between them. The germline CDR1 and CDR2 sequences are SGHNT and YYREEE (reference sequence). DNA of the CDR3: TGTGCCAGCAGCTTGGAGGGGGGGGCCAAATCCTACGAGCAGTACTTC. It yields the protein CASSLEGGAKSYEQYF.

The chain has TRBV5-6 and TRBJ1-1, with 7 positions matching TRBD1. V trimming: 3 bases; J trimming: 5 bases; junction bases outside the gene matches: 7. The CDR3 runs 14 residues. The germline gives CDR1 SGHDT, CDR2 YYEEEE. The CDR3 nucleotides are TGTGCCAGCAGCTCCCAGGGGGGTCGGACTGAAGCTTTCTTT. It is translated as CASSSQGGRTEAFF.

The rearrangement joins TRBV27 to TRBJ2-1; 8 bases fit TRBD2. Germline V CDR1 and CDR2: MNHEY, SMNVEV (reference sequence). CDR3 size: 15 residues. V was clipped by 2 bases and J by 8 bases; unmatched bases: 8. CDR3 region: CASSLRREVFYEQFF. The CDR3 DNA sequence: TGTGCCAGCAGTTTAAGGCGGGAGGTTTTCTATGAGCAGTTCTTC.